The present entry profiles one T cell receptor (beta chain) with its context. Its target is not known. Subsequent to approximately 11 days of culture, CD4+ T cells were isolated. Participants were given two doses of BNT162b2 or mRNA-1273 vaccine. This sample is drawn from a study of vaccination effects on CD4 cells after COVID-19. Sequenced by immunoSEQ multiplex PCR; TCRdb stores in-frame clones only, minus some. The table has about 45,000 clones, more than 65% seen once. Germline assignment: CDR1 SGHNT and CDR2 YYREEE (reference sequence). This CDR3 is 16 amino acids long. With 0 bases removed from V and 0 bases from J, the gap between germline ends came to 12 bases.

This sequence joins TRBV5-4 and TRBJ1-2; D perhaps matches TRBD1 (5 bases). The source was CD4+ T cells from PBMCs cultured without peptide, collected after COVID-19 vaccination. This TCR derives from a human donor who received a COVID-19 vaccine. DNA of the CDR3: TGTGCCAGCAGCTTGGGGGGATCACAGGCTAACTATGGCTACACCTTC. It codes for CASSLGGSQANYGYTF.